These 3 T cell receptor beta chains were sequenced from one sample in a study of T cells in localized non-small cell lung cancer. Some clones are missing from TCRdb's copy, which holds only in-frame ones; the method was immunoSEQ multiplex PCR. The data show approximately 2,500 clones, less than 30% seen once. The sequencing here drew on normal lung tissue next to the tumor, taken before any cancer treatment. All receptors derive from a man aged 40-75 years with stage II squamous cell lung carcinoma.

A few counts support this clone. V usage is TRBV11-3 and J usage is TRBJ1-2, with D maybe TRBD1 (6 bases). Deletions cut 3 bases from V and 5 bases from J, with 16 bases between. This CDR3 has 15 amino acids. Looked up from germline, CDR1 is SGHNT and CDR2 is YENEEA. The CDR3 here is CASSFDVWDTYGYTF. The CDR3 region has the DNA TGTGCCAGCAGCTTTGATGTATGGGACACATATGGCTACACCTTC.

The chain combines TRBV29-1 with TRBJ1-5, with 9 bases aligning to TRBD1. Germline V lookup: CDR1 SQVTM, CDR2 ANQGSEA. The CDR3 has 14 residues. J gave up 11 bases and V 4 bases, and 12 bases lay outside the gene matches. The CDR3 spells CSVVPGQGILTQHF. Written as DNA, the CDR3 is TGCAGCGTTGTCCCGGGACAGGGAATTTTGACCCAGCATTTT.

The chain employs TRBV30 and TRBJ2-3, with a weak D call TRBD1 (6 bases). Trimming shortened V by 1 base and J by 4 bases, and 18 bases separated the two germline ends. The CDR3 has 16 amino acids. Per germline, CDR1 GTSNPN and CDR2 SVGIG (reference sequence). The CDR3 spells CAWSAQQGGFADTQYF. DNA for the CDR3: TGTGCCTGGAGTGCCCAACAGGGCGGTTTTGCAGATACGCAGTATTTT.